Below are 18 T cell receptor beta chains sequenced from a single sample in a study of shared clonotypes between healthy human individuals. Repertoires were generated with immunoSEQ multiplex PCR, while TCRdb's copy carries only in-frame clones and drops some. The table shows under 2,500,000 clones, with nearly 97% occurring only once. The material sequenced was naive CD4+ T cells sorted from blood. Subset reported: CD45RA+ positively selected. The receptors come from a young man in good health.

The genes are TRBV7-9 and TRBJ2-2; TRBD2 agrees at 9 bases. The CDR3 is 15 residues long. The germline CDR1 and CDR2 sequences are SEHNR and FQNEAQ (reference sequence). The V gene end was trimmed by 6 bases and the J gene end by 5 bases; junction bases not matched to a gene: 7. The CDR3 DNA reads as TGTGCCAGCAGTCTTAGCGGGAGCAGGACCGGGGAGCTGTTTTTT. Translated: CASSLSGSRTGELFF.

V is TRBV6-1 and J is TRBJ1-1, with 7 bases fitting TRBD1. The CDR3 sequence is 14 residues long. The trim removed 5 bases at V and 6 bases at J, leaving 9 bases unmatched. Germline values: CDR1 MNHNS, CDR2 SASEGT. The CDR3 reads CASSSRQGIAEAFF. DNA of the CDR3: TGTGCCAGCAGTAGCCGACAGGGCATCGCTGAAGCTTTCTTT.

This chain links TRBV5-4 with TRBJ2-3; 8 positions agree with TRBD2. The CDR3 has 15 amino acids. Germline CDR1 SGHNT, CDR2 YYREEE (reference sequence). Trimming removed 4 bases from V and 2 bases from J; junction bases left unmatched: 6. As DNA, the CDR3 is TGTGCCAGCAGCCGTGATAGCGGGGCCACAGATACGCAGTATTTT. It yields the protein CASSRDSGATDTQYF. The whole variable domain, filled in from reference TRBV5-4 and TRBJ2-3, reads ETGVTQSPTHLIKTRGQQVTLRCSSQSGHNTVSWYQQALGQGPQFIFQYYREEENGRGNFPPRFSGLQFPNYSSELNVNALELDDSALYLCASSRDSGATDTQYFGPGTRLTVL.

A note on this clone: The identical CDR3 is also encoded by other nucleotide sequences in the sample. The chain recombines TRBV5-1 with TRBJ1-5, with 7 bases fitting TRBD1. With V trimmed by 1 base and J by 2 bases, 3 bases remained unmatched. The germline CDR1 and CDR2 sequences are SGHRS and YFSETQ. CDR3 length equals 15 residues. The CDR3 sequence is CASSLQGDRNQPQHF. The CDR3 DNA reads TGCGCCAGCAGCTTGCAGGGGGACCGCAATCAGCCCCAGCATTTT.

The chain has TRBV7-8 and TRBJ2-3, with 9 bases matching TRBD2. The V segment lost 4 bases and the J segment 5 bases; nucleotides outside the gene matches: 10. Germline-derived CDR1 and CDR2 are SGHVS and FQNEAQ. CDR3 size: 16 residues. DNA of the CDR3: TGTGCCAGCAGCTCTCGCGGGGGGGCCTCCGGAGATACGCAGTATTTT. Its protein is CASSSRGGASGDTQYF.

V usage is TRBV1 and J usage is TRBJ2-3; TRBD2 is taken as the D call from the table, unchecked against the DNA. TRBV1 counts as a pseudogene. The CDR3 extends over 18 amino acids. CDR3 coding DNA: TGCACCAGCAGCCAAGATATAATAGCGGGAGTTAGGACAGATACGCAGTATTTT. Protein product: CTSSQDIIAGVRTDTQYF.

The rearrangement links TRBV5-1 to TRBJ1-1; D is perhaps TRBD1 (5 bases). Trimming removed 0 bases from V and 0 bases from J, with 9 bases in between. Germline values: CDR1 SGHRS, CDR2 YFSETQ. The CDR3 contains 15 residues. CDR3 region: CASSLEAGLNTEAFF. DNA of the CDR3: TGCGCCAGCAGCTTGGAGGCAGGGCTGAACACTGAAGCTTTCTTT.

The genes are TRBV19 and TRBJ2-1, with TRBD2 matching over 9 bases. Germline V gene lookup returns CDR1 LNHDA and CDR2 SQIVND (reference sequence). V dropped 11 bases and J dropped 5; count of bases not matched to a gene: 7. The CDR3 sequence is 13 residues long. Here the CDR3 DNA reads TGTGCCTGGCCTAAGCGGGGGGACAATGAGCAGTTCTTC. Protein sequence: CAWPKRGDNEQFF.

This sequence joins TRBV29-1 and TRBJ2-3; 8 nucleotides line up with TRBD1. V gave up 8 bases and J gave up 2 bases; unmatched junction bases: 3. The CDR3 extends over 12 amino acids. From germline, CDR1 is SQVTM and CDR2 ANQGSEA. The CDR3 sequence: CSKTGATDTQYF. The CDR3, as DNA: TGCAGCAAGACAGGGGCCACAGATACGCAGTATTTT.

The chain carries TRBV4-1 and TRBJ1-2; D not certain. The CDR3 is 15 amino acids. The germline CDR1 and CDR2 sequences are MGHRA and YSYEKL. Trimming removed 0 bases from V and 6 bases from J, with 14 bases in between. The CDR3 DNA follows: TGCGCCAGCAGCCAAGATCGGGTGCCAGGCGATGGCTACACCTTC. Encoded protein: CASSQDRVPGDGYTF.

This chain uses TRBV11-2 with TRBJ2-3, with D tentatively TRBD1 (6 bases). Germline loops: CDR1 SGHAT, CDR2 FQNNGV. V gave up 2 bases and J gave up 9 bases, with 12 bases separating them. The CDR3 is made up of 13 amino acids. The CDR3 DNA is TGTGCCAGCAGCTTATCAGGGGCCGCAACGCAGTATTTT. Its protein is CASSLSGAATQYF.

With regard to this clone: In the same sample, other DNA sequences code for this CDR3. J is TRBJ1-1 and V is TRBV11-2, with D possibly being TRBD1 (6 bases). CDR1 is SGHAT and CDR2 is FQNNGV in the germline V gene. The CDR3 covers 15 residues. Trimming left V 1 base short and J 1 base short, with 10 bases between. The CDR3 region is CASSLVGGQNTEAFF. The CDR3 DNA sequence: TGTGCCAGCAGCTTAGTGGGGGGACAGAACACTGAAGCTTTCTTT.

Turning to this clone: The identical CDR3 is also encoded by other nucleotide sequences in the sample. Here the CDR3 DNA reads TGTGCCAGCAGTCCGAACACTGAAGCTTTCTTT. Translating gives CASSPNTEAFF. This sequence joins TRBV28 and TRBJ1-1; D is ambiguous. From germline, CDR1 is MDHEN and CDR2 SYDVKM. V was trimmed by 5 bases and J by 1 base, leaving 2 bases between them. The CDR3 totals 11 residues.

The rearrangement links TRBV6-1 to TRBJ1-2; 10 nucleotides line up with TRBD1. The CDR3 covers 15 residues. Germline V lookup: CDR1 MNHNS, CDR2 SASEGT. The V and J ends lost 1 base and 8 bases, in that order; junction bases with no gene match: 7. This CDR3 reads CASSEVLGQGSGYTF. The CDR3 DNA sequence: TGTGCCAGCAGTGAAGTACTGGGACAGGGGTCGGGCTACACCTTC.

The chain has TRBV5-4 and TRBJ2-1; D is unresolved. V gave up 7 bases and J gave up 6 bases, with 17 bases separating them. Per germline, CDR1 SGHNT and CDR2 YYREEE (reference sequence). This CDR3 comprises 14 residues. This CDR3 is CASAISTGSNEQFF. Written as DNA, the CDR3 is TGTGCCAGCGCCATTTCTACGGGTTCCAATGAGCAGTTCTTC.

J is TRBJ2-7 and V is TRBV4-3; 7 nucleotides line up with TRBD2. V gave up 4 bases and J gave up 1 base; unmatched junction bases: 10. Germline loops: CDR1 LGHNA, CDR2 YSLEER. The CDR3 spans 16 residues. The CDR3 coding sequence is TGCGCCAGCAGCCCTGAAGCCACGGGAGGATCCTACGAGCAGTACTTC. It encodes CASSPEATGGSYEQYF.

This clone occurred once. The rearrangement joins TRBV2 to TRBJ1-1, with a tentative D call TRBD1 (6 bases). This CDR3 region has 15 residues. In germline, CDR1 is SNHLY, CDR2 FYNNEI. V lost 3 bases and J lost 1, with 12 bases in between. CDR3 in DNA: TGTGCCAGCAGTGACAGGGGAGGTAGGAACACTGAAGCTTTCTTT. Amino acid sequence: CASSDRGGRNTEAFF.

The genes are TRBV9 and TRBJ2-5; 7 bases map to TRBD1. The V gene's germline CDR1 is SGDLS and CDR2 YYNGEE. After removal of 5 bases from V and 2 bases from J, the junction contained 9 bases not matched to a gene. CDR3 length: 15 amino acids. In DNA form, the CDR3 reads TGTGCCAGCAGTGCCATCGGGACAGTACAAGAGACCCAGTACTTC. Its translation is CASSAIGTVQETQYF.